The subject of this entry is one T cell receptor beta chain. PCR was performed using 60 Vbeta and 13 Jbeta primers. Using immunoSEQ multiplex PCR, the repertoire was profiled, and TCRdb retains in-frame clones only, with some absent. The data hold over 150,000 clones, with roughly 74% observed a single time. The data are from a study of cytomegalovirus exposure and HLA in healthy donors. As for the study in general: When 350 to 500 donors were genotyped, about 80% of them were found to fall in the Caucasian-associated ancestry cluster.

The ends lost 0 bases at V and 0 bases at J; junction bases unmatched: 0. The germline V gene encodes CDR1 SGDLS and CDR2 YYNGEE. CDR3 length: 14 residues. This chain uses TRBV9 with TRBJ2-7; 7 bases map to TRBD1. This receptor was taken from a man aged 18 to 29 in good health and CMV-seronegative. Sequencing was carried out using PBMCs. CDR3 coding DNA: TGTGCCAGCAGCGTAGGGGACAGCTCCTACGAGCAGTACTTC. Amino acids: CASSVGDSSYEQYF.